Presented here are 9 T cell receptor beta chains from one specimen sequenced in a study of T cell responses to AZD1222 COVID-19 vaccine. Clones were read by immunoSEQ multiplex PCR, and TCRdb kept only the in-frame ones, dropping some. Of 130,000 or so clones in the sample, approximately 90% were seen once. The specimen was peripheral blood, collected 28 days after the second AZD1222 dose. The receptors were gathered from an adult who received the AZD1222 COVID-19 vaccine.

In this sample, this clone turned up once. The chain links TRBV6-4 to TRBJ2-1; D not resolved. V lost 4 bases and J lost 0, with 10 bases in between. The CDR3 extends over 15 amino acids. Germline CDR1 is MRHNA and CDR2 is SNTAGT. CDR3: CASSAEMGSYNEQFF. CDR3 nucleotide sequence: TGTGCCAGCAGTGCCGAAATGGGCTCCTACAATGAGCAGTTCTTC.

This sequence joins TRBV7-9 and TRBJ2-7; D may be TRBD1 or TRBD2 (5 bases each). Germline values: CDR1 SEHNR, CDR2 FQNEAQ (reference sequence). V dropped 2 bases and J dropped 6 bases, with 20 bases sitting between them. The CDR3 covers 16 residues. The CDR3 DNA is TGTGCCAGCAGCTTATCCCTTGGTGGGGGAAGGGGCGAGCAGTACTTC. It encodes CASSLSLGGGRGEQYF.

This chain uses TRBV4-1 with TRBJ2-2; no clear D. The CDR3 consists of 16 residues. The V end lost 1 base, the J end lost 7 bases, and 16 bases lay between the germline ends. CDR1 MGHRA and CDR2 YSYEKL come from the germline V gene. The CDR3 loop reads CASSQVDLVAVGELFF. DNA of the CDR3: TGCGCCAGCAGCCAAGTCGATTTGGTTGCGGTCGGGGAGCTGTTTTTT.

The V gene is TRBV11-2, the J gene TRBJ2-6; a possible D gene is TRBD1 (5 bases). CDR1 is SGHAT and CDR2 is FQNNGV in the germline V gene. This CDR3 comprises 15 residues. Trimming cost V 6 bases and J 3 bases, with 12 bases left between them. The CDR3 loop reads CASSHQGSGANVLTF. The CDR3 DNA reads as TGTGCCAGCAGTCACCAGGGTAGTGGGGCCAACGTCCTGACTTTC.

The chain joins TRBV5-1 to TRBJ1-1, with TRBD1 matching over 8 bases. CDR1 SGHRS and CDR2 YFSETQ come from the germline V gene. The CDR3 runs to 16 residues. V gave up 2 bases and J gave up 0 bases; unmatched junction bases: 6. DNA of the CDR3: TGCGCCAGCAGCTTATTTCCGGGACAGGTGAACACTGAAGCTTTCTTT. This codes for CASSLFPGQVNTEAFF. The variable domain in full, with the rest retrieved from reference TRBV5-1 and TRBJ1-1, is KAGVTQTPRYLIKTRGQQVTLSCSPISGHRSVSWYQQTPGQGLQFLFEYFSETQRNKGNFPGRFSGRQFSNSRSEMNVSTLELGDSALYLCASSLFPGQVNTEAFFGQGTRLTVV.

This clone was seen more than once but under ten times. CDR3 loop: CASSDRGNEQYF. The DNA for the CDR3 is TGTGCCAGCAGTGACAGGGGGAACGAGCAGTACTTC. The rearrangement joins TRBV12-3 or TRBV12-4 to TRBJ2-7; 9 bases agree with TRBD1. V lost 5 bases and J lost 5; bases outside the gene matches: 1. This CDR3 contains 12 residues.

The chain has TRBV10-3 and TRBJ1-1; D gene ambiguous. V was cut by 9 bases and J by 0 bases, with 8 bases left in between. CDR3 length: 12 residues. CDR1 is ENHRY, CDR2 SYGVKD, per germline. CDR3 in DNA: TGTGCCATGTCGGGAGTGAACACTGAAGCTTTCTTT. It encodes CAMSGVNTEAFF.

This sequence joins TRBV2 and TRBJ1-4; TRBD1 agrees at 9 bases. The V gene end was trimmed by 3 bases and the J gene end by 5 bases; junction bases not matched to a gene: 10. The CDR3 sequence is 17 residues long. Germline CDR1 is SNHLY and CDR2 is FYNNEI. The DNA of the CDR3 is TGTGCCAGCAGTGATTTGGTACCGACAGGGGGAAATGAAAAACTGTTTTTT. Amino acids: CASSDLVPTGGNEKLFF.

This sequence joins TRBV11-2 and TRBJ2-2; D perhaps matches TRBD2 (6 bases). In germline, CDR1 is SGHAT, CDR2 FQNNGV. V lost 2 bases, J lost 4 bases, and 20 bases lay in between. This CDR3 is 18 amino acids long. The CDR3 loop reads CASSLRVSAGPLTGELFF. The CDR3 DNA follows: TGTGCCAGCAGCTTAAGGGTATCGGCGGGACCCCTCACCGGGGAGCTGTTTTTT. The variable domain in full, with the rest retrieved from reference TRBV11-2 and TRBJ2-2, is EAGVAQSPRYKIIEKRQSVAFWCNPISGHATLYWYQQILGQGPKLLIQFQNNGVVDDSQLPKDRFSAERLKGVDSTLKIQPAKLEDSAVYLCASSLRVSAGPLTGELFFGEGSRLTVL.